The 25 T cell receptor beta chains reported below all come from one sample, sequenced in a study of blood T cell repertoires in COVID-19. Only in-frame clones appear in the TCRdb table, and some are missing; sequencing was by immunoSEQ multiplex PCR. Counted here are around 53,000 clones, about 70% occurring once; the ten biggest clones make up approximately 24%. The material sequenced was peripheral blood. The source of these receptors is a man aged 50 or older with active or convalescent COVID-19.

The chain uses TRBV5-1 and TRBJ2-1; weak D call: TRBD2 (7 bases). The germline CDR1 and CDR2 sequences are SGHRS and YFSETQ. With 0 bases removed from V and 0 bases from J, the gap between germline ends came to 13 bases. The CDR3 is 17 residues long. The CDR3 loop is CASSLEGGASSYNEQFF. CDR3 nucleotides: TGCGCCAGCAGCTTGGAAGGGGGGGCAAGCTCCTACAATGAGCAGTTCTTC.

V and J are TRBV5-1 and TRBJ2-3, with D unclear. V was cut by 4 bases and J by 8 bases, with 20 bases left in between. The CDR3 loop spans 15 amino acids. CDR1 is SGHRS, CDR2 YFSETQ, per germline. The CDR3 nucleotides read TGCGCCAGCAGCCCGTCCATGGAGAGAGGTTCTACGCAGTATTTT. This translates into CASSPSMERGSTQYF.

The chain employs TRBV9 and TRBJ1-4; possible D gene TRBD1, 5 bases. Germline V gene data show CDR1 as SGDLS and CDR2 as YYNGEE. Trimming shortened V by 1 base and J by 7 bases, and 11 bases separated the two germline ends. This CDR3 region has 14 residues. In DNA form, the CDR3 reads TGTGCCAGCAGCGTACAGGGTTTACCTGAAAAACTGTTTTTT. This translates into CASSVQGLPEKLFF.

This clone was found once. The genes are TRBV9 and TRBJ2-3; D gene ambiguous. This CDR3 contains 13 residues. Trimming took 3 bases from V and 6 from J, leaving 11 bases between them. Germline V gives CDR1 SGDLS, CDR2 YYNGEE. CDR3 region: CASSAPPVDTQYF. CDR3 coding DNA: TGTGCCAGCAGCGCTCCCCCTGTGGATACGCAGTATTTT. Filled out from reference TRBV9 and TRBJ2-3, the complete variable domain reads DSGVTQTPKHLITATGQRVTLRCSPRSGDLSVYWYQQSLDQGLQFLIQYYNGEERAKGNILERFSAQQFPDLHSELNLSSLELGDSALYFCASSAPPVDTQYFGPGTRLTVL.

V and J are TRBV5-5 and TRBJ2-6; no firm D call. The CDR3 consists of 15 residues. Germline CDR1 is SGHKS and CDR2 is YYEKEE (reference sequence). Trimming took off 4 bases at V and 4 bases at J, with 12 bases between the two ends. The CDR3 loop reads CASSTWSTGANVLTF. The CDR3 bases are TGTGCCAGCAGCACCTGGAGTACGGGGGCCAACGTCCTGACTTTC.

The V and J genes are TRBV12-3 or TRBV12-4 and TRBJ1-1; D gene ambiguous. The CDR3 contains 12 residues. Between the trimmed V and J ends, which lost 10 bases and 1 base, there was a span of 10 bases. CDR3 loop: CAILLWNTEAFF. The CDR3 DNA is TGTGCCATCCTTTTGTGGAACACTGAAGCTTTCTTT.

The rearrangement joins TRBV19 to TRBJ2-7, with 7 nucleotides matching TRBD1. Per the germline V gene, CDR1 is LNHDA and CDR2 is SQIVND (reference sequence). The CDR3 length is 15 residues. V was pared by 5 bases and J by 5 bases, with 12 bases of the junction left unmatched. The CDR3 spells CASSPTGTVRDEQYF. CDR3 coding DNA: TGTGCCAGTAGTCCTACCGGGACAGTCCGTGACGAGCAGTACTTC.

V gene TRBV5-1 combines with J gene TRBJ1-1; D is unresolved. The length of the CDR3 is 13 residues. Germline V gives CDR1 SGHRS, CDR2 YFSETQ. Trimming shortened V by 7 bases and J by 0 bases, and 10 bases separated the two germline ends. Here the CDR3 reads CASRRDLNTEAFF. The CDR3 nucleotides read TGCGCCAGCCGGCGGGATTTGAACACTGAAGCTTTCTTT.

The table lists this clone with many counts. The chain links TRBV9 to TRBJ2-2, with D unresolved. Deletions cut 4 bases from V and 6 bases from J, with 13 bases between. CDR1 is SGDLS and CDR2 is YYNGEE in the germline V gene. This CDR3 has 14 residues. DNA for the CDR3: TGTGCCAGCAGCCCCAGGCCAGCAGCCGGGGAGCTGTTTTTT. Its translation is CASSPRPAAGELFF.

The V call is TRBV24-1, the J call TRBJ2-1, with 9 bases that match TRBD2. The CDR3 runs to 15 residues. J was trimmed by 7 bases and V by 5 bases; bases with no gene match: 8. Per germline, CDR1 KGHDR and CDR2 SFDVKD. CDR3 residues: CATSGPSGTRNEQFF. The CDR3 region has the DNA TGTGCCACCAGTGGTCCTAGCGGGACGAGAAATGAGCAGTTCTTC.

This clone was counted once. This chain uses TRBV6-1 with TRBJ1-2, with a possible D match to TRBD1 (6 bases). The CDR3 consists of 14 residues. CDR1 is MNHNS and CDR2 is SASEGT in the germline V gene. Between the trimmed V and J ends, which lost 2 bases and 3 bases, there was a span of 10 bases. CDR3 nucleotides: TGTGCCAGCAGTGAACCGTCAGGGGACTATGGCTACACCTTC. The encoded protein is CASSEPSGDYGYTF.

Only one count was recorded for this clone. The chain couples TRBV30 to TRBJ2-4; 9 bases align to TRBD2. Per the germline V gene, CDR1 is GTSNPN and CDR2 is SVGIG (reference sequence). CDR3 length: 15 amino acids. J lost 3 bases, V lost 1 base, and 4 bases had no gene match. The CDR3 loop is CAWSETSGYKNIQYF. The DNA for the CDR3 is TGTGCCTGGAGTGAGACTAGCGGTTACAAAAACATTCAGTACTTC.

The V call is TRBV5-1, the J call TRBJ1-2; 8 nucleotides line up with TRBD1. Germline V CDR1 and CDR2: SGHRS, YFSETQ. This CDR3 has 15 amino acids. The V gene end was trimmed by 2 bases and the J gene end by 2 bases; junction bases not matched to a gene: 5. This CDR3 reads CASSFYYRGNYGYTF. CDR3 coding DNA: TGCGCCAGCAGCTTCTACTACAGGGGGAACTATGGCTACACCTTC.

The chain has TRBV5-5 and TRBJ2-5, with 8 positions matching TRBD1. V was clipped by 3 bases and J by 5 bases; unmatched bases: 12. The CDR3 has 16 residues. Germline CDR1 reads SGHKS; CDR2 reads YYEKEE (reference sequence). This chain's CDR3 is CASSSNPGGGMETQYF. Written as DNA, the CDR3 is TGTGCCAGCAGCTCTAACCCAGGGGGCGGGATGGAGACCCAGTACTTC.

J is TRBJ2-6 and V is TRBV4-2; 8 nucleotides match TRBD2. From germline, CDR1 is LGHNA and CDR2 YNFKEQ. The CDR3 contains 18 residues. V shed 7 bases, J shed 4 bases, and the junction held 15 bases outside the gene matches. The CDR3 DNA follows: TGTGCCAGCACCCCGCGGGGGGTTTCGTTTTCCGGGGCCAACGTCCTGACTTTC. This codes for CASTPRGVSFSGANVLTF.

The chain employs TRBV3-1 (or the pseudogene TRBV3-2) and TRBJ2-1; 10 bases are a match to TRBD2. V was clipped by 1 base and J by 10 bases; unmatched bases: 10. Germline V lookup: CDR1 LGHDT, CDR2 YNNKEL (reference sequence). This CDR3 contains 16 residues. This CDR3 is CASSQVSTSGVEEQFF. As DNA, the CDR3 is TGTGCCAGCAGCCAAGTTTCAACTAGCGGGGTTGAGGAGCAGTTCTTC.

This clone was counted only a few times. The V call is TRBV29-1, the J call TRBJ2-5; 9 bases are a match to TRBD2. Germline lookup yields CDR1 SQVTM and CDR2 ANQGSEA. The CDR3 loop spans 15 amino acids. V lost 4 bases to trimming and J lost 2 bases; unmatched junction nucleotides: 8. The CDR3, as DNA: TGCAGCGTTGCGCTAGCGGGGATACAACAAGAGACCCAGTACTTC. Amino acid sequence: CSVALAGIQQETQYF.

The chain links TRBV5-6 to TRBJ2-7; 8 bases are a match to TRBD1. Trimming took 0 bases from V and 4 from J; bases not matched to a gene: 6. This CDR3 region has 15 residues. Germline V CDR1 and CDR2: SGHDT, YYEEEE. CDR3 amino acids: CASSLGGQARYEQYF. Here the CDR3 DNA reads TGTGCCAGCAGCTTGGGGGGACAGGCACGATACGAGCAGTACTTC. Combining the CDR3 with reference TRBV5-6 and TRBJ2-7 gives the whole variable domain DAGVTQSPTHLIKTRGQQVTLRCSPKSGHDTVSWYQQALGQGPQFIFQYYEEEERQRGNFPDRFSGHQFPNYSSELNVNALLLGDSALYLCASSLGGQARYEQYFGPGTRLTVT.

J is TRBJ2-7 and V is TRBV5-6; D not resolved. Germline values: CDR1 SGHDT, CDR2 YYEEEE. CDR3 length equals 14 residues. Trimming shortened V by 2 bases and J by 3 bases, and 12 bases separated the two germline ends. CDR3 DNA: TGTGCCAGCAGCTTTACCGGCGGATACTACGAGCAGTACTTC. Its translation is CASSFTGGYYEQYF. Variable domain in full (rest from reference TRBV5-6 and TRBJ2-7): DAGVTQSPTHLIKTRGQQVTLRCSPKSGHDTVSWYQQALGQGPQFIFQYYEEEERQRGNFPDRFSGHQFPNYSSELNVNALLLGDSALYLCASSFTGGYYEQYFGPGTRLTVT.

This clone has just a few counts. V usage is TRBV19 and J usage is TRBJ2-5; 9 positions match TRBD1. The CDR3 is 13 amino acids. Trimming at V came to 5 bases and at J to 5 bases, leaving 3 bases not matched to a gene. Germline CDR1 is LNHDA and CDR2 is SQIVND (reference sequence). The CDR3: CASSVQGAETQYF. In DNA, the CDR3 is TGTGCCAGTAGTGTACAGGGGGCCGAGACCCAGTACTTC.

The chain recombines TRBV6-5 with TRBJ2-2; D unresolved. Between the trimmed V and J ends, which lost 7 bases and 6 bases, there was a span of 12 bases. The CDR3 has 13 amino acids. Germline V gives CDR1 MNHEY, CDR2 SVGAGI. CDR3 loop: CASTLTGSGELFF. CDR3 in DNA: TGTGCCAGCACCCTGACTGGGTCCGGGGAGCTGTTTTTT.

This sequence joins TRBV6-5 and TRBJ1-3; D gene unclear. The CDR3 sequence is 15 residues long. Trimming removed 2 bases at V and 0 bases at J, with 8 bases between. Germline assignment: CDR1 MNHEY and CDR2 SVGAGI. CDR3 DNA: TGTGCCAGCAGTTACGCGACAAACTCTGGAAACACCATATATTTT. It yields the protein CASSYATNSGNTIYF.

The chain is built from TRBV19 and TRBJ1-4; TRBD1 matches 8 bases. J gave up 6 bases and V 6 bases, and 6 bases lay outside the gene matches. Per germline, CDR1 LNHDA and CDR2 SQIVND (reference sequence). The CDR3 runs to 14 residues. The chain's CDR3 is CASSNDRGDEKLFF. CDR3 DNA sequence: TGTGCCAGTAGCAACGACAGGGGTGATGAAAAACTGTTTTTT.

This chain links TRBV6-6 with TRBJ2-1, with 9 bases matching TRBD1. V lost 8 bases, J lost 12 bases, and 14 bases stayed unmatched. Germline lookup yields CDR1 MNHNY and CDR2 SVGAGI (reference sequence). This CDR3 is 14 amino acids long. CDR3 amino acids: CASSYPGQGPLQFF. The DNA for the CDR3 is TGTGCCAGCTCCTATCCGGGACAGGGTCCTTTGCAGTTCTTC.

V gene TRBV15 combines with J gene TRBJ2-1, with TRBD2 matching over 10 bases. J gave up 0 bases and V 1 base, and 9 bases lay outside the gene matches. The CDR3 has 19 residues. Germline V gene data show CDR1 as LNHNV and CDR2 as YYDKDF (reference sequence). CDR3 DNA: TGTGCCACCAGCAGAGGGGCTAGCGGGAGCCGGAGCTCCTACAATGAGCAGTTCTTC. It encodes CATSRGASGSRSSYNEQFF.